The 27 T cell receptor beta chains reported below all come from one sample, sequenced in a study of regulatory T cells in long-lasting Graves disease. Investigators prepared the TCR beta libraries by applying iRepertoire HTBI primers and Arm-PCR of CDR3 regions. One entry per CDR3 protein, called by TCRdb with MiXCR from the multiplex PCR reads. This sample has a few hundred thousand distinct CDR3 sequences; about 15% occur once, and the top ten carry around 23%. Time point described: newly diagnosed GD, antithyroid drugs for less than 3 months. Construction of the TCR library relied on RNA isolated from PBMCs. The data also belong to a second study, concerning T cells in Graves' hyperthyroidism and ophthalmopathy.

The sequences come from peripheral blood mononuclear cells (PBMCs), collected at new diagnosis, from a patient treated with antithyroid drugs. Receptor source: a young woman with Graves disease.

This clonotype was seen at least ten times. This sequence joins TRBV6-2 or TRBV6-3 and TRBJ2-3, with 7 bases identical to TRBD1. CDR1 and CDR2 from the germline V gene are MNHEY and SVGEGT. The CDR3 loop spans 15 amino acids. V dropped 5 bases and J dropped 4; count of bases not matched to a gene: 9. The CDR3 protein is CASSEGDRVADTQYF. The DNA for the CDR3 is TGTGCCAGCAGTGAAGGAGACAGGGTTGCAGATACGCAGTATTTT.

Here the CDR3 DNA reads TGTGCCAGCAGTCCCCGACTAGCGGGAGGGCCCACCTACAATGAGCAGTTCTTC. Translating it yields CASSPRLAGGPTYNEQFF. The rearrangement joins TRBV12-3 or TRBV12-4 to TRBJ2-1, with 14 bases fitting TRBD2. Losses at the gene ends were 5 bases for V and 2 bases for J; bases not matched to a gene: 8. This CDR3 comprises 18 residues.

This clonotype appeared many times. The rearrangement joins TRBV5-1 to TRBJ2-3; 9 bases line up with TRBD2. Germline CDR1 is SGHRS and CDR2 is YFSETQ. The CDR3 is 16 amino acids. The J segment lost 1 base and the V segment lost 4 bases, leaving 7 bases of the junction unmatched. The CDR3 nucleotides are TGCGCCAGCAGCGTGAATAGCGGGAGAGGCACAGATACGCAGTATTTT. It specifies CASSVNSGRGTDTQYF.

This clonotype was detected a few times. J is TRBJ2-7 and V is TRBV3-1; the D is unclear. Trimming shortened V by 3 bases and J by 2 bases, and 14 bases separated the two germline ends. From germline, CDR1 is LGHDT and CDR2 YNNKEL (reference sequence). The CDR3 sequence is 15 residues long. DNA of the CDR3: TGTGCCAGCAGCCAGTATCCTCCAAGCACCTACGAGCAGTACTTC. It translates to CASSQYPPSTYEQYF.

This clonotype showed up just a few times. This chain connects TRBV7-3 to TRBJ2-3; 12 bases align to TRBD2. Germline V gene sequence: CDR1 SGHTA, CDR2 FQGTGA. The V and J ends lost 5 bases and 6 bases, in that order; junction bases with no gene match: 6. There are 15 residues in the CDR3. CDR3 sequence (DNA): TGTGCCAGCAGCCAGACTAGCGGGAGTGGGGATACGCAGTATTTT. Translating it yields CASSQTSGSGDTQYF. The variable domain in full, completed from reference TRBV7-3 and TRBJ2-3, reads GAGVSQTPSNKVTEKGKYVELRCDPISGHTALYWYRQSLGQGPEFLIYFQGTGAADDSGLPNDRFFAVRPEGSVSTLKIQRTERGDSAVYLCASSQTSGSGDTQYFGPGTRLTVL.

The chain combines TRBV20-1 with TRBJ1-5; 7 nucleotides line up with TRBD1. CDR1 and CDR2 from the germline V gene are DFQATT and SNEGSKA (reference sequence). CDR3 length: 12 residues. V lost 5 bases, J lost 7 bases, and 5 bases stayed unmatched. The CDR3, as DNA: TGCAGTGCTCGCCGGGACAGACAGCCCCAGCATTTT. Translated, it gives CSARRDRQPQHF.

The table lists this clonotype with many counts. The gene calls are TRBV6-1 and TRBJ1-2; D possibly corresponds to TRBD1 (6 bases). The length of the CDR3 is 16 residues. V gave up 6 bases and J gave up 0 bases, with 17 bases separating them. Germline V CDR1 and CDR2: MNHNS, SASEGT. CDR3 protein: CASSAGGGHPNYGYTF. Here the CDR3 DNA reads TGTGCCAGCAGCGCCGGCGGGGGCCATCCTAACTATGGCTACACCTTC.

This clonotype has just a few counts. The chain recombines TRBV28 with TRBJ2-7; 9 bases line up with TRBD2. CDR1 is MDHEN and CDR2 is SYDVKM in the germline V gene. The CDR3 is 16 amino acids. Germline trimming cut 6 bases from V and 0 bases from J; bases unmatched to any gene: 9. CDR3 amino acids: CASRPTRSGSSYEQYF. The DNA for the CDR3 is TGTGCCAGCAGACCCACACGTAGCGGGAGCTCCTACGAGCAGTACTTC.

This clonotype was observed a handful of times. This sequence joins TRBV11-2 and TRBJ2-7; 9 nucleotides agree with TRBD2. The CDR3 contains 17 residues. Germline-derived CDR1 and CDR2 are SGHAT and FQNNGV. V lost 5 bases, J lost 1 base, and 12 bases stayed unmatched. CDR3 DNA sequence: TGTGCCAGCAGCCAAGCCCCCCTAGCGGGACTGTCCTACGAGCAGTACTTC. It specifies CASSQAPLAGLSYEQYF.

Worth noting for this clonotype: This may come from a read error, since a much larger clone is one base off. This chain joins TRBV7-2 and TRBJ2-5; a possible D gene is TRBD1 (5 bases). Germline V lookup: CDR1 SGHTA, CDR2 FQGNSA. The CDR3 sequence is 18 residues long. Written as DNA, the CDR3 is TGTGCCGGCAGCTTAGTACCGGCGACAGCCACGTACCAAGAGACCCAGTACTTC. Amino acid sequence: CAGSLVPATATYQETQYF.

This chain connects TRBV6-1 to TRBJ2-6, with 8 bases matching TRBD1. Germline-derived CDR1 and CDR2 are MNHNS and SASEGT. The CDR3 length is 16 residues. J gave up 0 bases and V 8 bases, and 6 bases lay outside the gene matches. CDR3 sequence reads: CASRAGGVSGANVLTF. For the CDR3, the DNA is TGTGCCAGCCGGGCAGGGGGCGTCTCTGGGGCCAACGTCCTGACTTTC.

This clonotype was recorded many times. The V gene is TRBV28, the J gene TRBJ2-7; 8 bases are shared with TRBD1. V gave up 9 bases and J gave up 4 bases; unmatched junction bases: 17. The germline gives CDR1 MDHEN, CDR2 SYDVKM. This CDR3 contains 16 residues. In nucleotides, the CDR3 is TGTGCCAGTACCGCTCTAGGACAGGGTTCAAGATACGAGCAGTACTTC. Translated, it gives CASTALGQGSRYEQYF.

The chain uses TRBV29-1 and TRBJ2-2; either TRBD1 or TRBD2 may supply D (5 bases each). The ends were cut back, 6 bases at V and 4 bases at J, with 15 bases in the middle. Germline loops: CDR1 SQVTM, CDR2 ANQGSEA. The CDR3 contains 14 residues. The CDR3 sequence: CSVGVTGVTGELFF. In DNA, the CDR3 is TGCAGCGTGGGGGTTACAGGTGTCACCGGGGAGCTGTTTTTT.

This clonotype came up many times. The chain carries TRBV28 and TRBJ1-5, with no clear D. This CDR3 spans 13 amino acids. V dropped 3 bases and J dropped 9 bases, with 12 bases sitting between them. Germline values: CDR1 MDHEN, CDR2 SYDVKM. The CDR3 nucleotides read TGTGCCAGCAGTTTCCCGACGTCCCCGCCCCAGCATTTT. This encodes CASSFPTSPPQHF.

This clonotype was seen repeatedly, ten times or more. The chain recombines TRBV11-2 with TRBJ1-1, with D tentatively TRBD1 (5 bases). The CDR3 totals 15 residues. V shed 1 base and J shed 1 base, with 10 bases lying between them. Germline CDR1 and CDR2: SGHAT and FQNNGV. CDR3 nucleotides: TGTGCCAGCAGCTTAGGCGGGGGAAGGAACACTGAAGCTTTCTTT. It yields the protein CASSLGGGRNTEAFF.

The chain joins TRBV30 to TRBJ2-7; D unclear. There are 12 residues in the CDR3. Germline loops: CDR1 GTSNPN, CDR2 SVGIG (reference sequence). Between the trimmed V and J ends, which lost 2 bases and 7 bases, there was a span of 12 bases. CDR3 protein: CAWSPTRNEQYF. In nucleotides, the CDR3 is TGTGCCTGGAGTCCCACAAGGAATGAGCAGTACTTC.

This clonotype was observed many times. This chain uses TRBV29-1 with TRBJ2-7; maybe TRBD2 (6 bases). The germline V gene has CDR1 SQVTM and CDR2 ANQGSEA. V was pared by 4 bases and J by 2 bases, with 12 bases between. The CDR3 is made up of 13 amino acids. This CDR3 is CSVGGDWTYEQYF. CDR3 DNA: TGCAGCGTTGGTGGGGACTGGACCTACGAGCAGTACTTC.

The CDR3 loop reads CATRLAYQIYNEQFF. Written as DNA, the CDR3 is TGTGCCACCAGATTAGCGTACCAGATCTACAATGAGCAGTTCTTC. This chain joins TRBV15 and TRBJ2-1, with D perhaps TRBD2 (5 bases). The CDR3 spans 15 residues. V gave up 6 bases and J gave up 3 bases, with 15 bases separating them. Germline values: CDR1 LNHNV, CDR2 YYDKDF (reference sequence).

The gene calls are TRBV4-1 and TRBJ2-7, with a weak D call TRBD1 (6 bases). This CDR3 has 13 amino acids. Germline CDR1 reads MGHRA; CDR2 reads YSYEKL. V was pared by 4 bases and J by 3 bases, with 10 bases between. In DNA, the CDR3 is TGCGCCAGCAGCCTACAGGGCGTCTACGAGCAGTACTTC. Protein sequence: CASSLQGVYEQYF.

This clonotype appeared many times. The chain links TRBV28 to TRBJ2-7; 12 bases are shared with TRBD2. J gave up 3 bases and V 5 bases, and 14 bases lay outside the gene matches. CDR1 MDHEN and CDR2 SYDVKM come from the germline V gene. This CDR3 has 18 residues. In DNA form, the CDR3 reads TGTGCCAGCAGTCCTTATGGTGGAGGACTAGCGGGAAACTACGAGCAGTACTTC. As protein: CASSPYGGGLAGNYEQYF.

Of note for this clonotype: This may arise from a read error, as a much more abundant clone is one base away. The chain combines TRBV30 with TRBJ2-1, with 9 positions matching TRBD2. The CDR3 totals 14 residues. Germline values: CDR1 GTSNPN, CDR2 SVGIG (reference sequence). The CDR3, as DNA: TGTGCCTGGGCCTCTAGCGGGATAGGAAATGAGCAGCTCTTC. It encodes CAWASSGIGNEQLF.

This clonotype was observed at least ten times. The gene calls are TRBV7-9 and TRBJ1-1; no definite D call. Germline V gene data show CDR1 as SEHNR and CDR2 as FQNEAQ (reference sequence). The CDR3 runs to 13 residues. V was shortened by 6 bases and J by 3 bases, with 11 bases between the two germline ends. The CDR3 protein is CASRQAGDTEAFF. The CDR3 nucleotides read TGTGCCAGCAGACAAGCTGGGGACACTGAAGCTTTCTTT.

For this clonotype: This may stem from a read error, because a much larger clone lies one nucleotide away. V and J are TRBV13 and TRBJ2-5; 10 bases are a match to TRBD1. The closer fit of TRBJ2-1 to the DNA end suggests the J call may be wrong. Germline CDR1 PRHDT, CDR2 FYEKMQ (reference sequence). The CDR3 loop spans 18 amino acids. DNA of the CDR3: TGTGCCAGCAGCTTAGGAAGGGTAGACAGGGGGCGCGTGGAGACCCAGTTCTTC. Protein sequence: CASSLGRVDRGRVETQFF.

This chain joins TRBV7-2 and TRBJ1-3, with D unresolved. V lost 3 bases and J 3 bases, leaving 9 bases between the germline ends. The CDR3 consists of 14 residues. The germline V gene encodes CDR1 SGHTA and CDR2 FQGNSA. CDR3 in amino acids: CASSLGYDGNTIYF. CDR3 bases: TGTGCCAGCAGCTTGGGTTATGATGGAAACACCATATATTTT.

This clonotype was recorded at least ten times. In nucleotides, the CDR3 is TGTGCCAGCAGCCCTCTAGGGAGCGGGCTTAGCTCCTACGAGCAGTACTTC. Translating it yields CASSPLGSGLSSYEQYF. The V gene is TRBV11-3, the J gene TRBJ2-7; tentatively, D is TRBD2 (6 bases). Looked up from germline, CDR1 is SGHNT and CDR2 is YENEEA. The CDR3 consists of 17 residues. Trimming took 5 bases from V and 0 from J, leaving 20 bases between them.

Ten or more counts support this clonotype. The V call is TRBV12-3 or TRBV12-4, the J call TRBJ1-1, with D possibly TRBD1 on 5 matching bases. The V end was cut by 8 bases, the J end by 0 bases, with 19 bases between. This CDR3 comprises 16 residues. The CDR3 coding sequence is TGTGCCAGCTCTGGGGGGGGGGGAGCCATGAACACTGAAGCTTTCTTT. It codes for CASSGGGGAMNTEAFF.

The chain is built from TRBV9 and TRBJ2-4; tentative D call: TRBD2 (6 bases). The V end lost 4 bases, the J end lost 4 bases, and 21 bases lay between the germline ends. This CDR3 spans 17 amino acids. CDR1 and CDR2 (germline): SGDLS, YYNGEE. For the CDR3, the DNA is TGTGCCAGCAGCAGCACGTGGGGTGGGGGGAGGAAAAACATTCAGTACTTC. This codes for CASSSTWGGGRKNIQYF.